The 17 T cell receptor beta chains reported below all come from one sample, sequenced in a study of control samples from healthy donors and cancer patients. Clones were read by immunoSEQ multiplex PCR, and TCRdb kept only the in-frame ones, dropping some. The sample includes approximately 150,000 clones, about 90% of them seen just once. Sequencing was done on a sample of blood. The receptors shown here come from a man between 18 and 35 years old in good health.

The chain employs TRBV6-1 and TRBJ1-5, with unresolved D. Germline-derived CDR1 and CDR2 are MNHNS and SASEGT. The CDR3 runs to 17 residues. V was clipped by 0 bases and J by 0 bases, with 12 bases between them. CDR3 in amino acids: CASSEARVLYSNQPQHF. As DNA, the CDR3 is TGTGCCAGCAGTGAAGCGCGGGTCCTCTATAGCAATCAGCCCCAGCATTTT.

Comment on this clone: Within the sample, other DNA sequences also encode this same CDR3. The chain joins TRBV14 to TRBJ1-6; no firm D call. The germline V gene encodes CDR1 SGHDN and CDR2 FVKESK. Trimming left V 2 bases short and J 6 bases short, with 5 bases between. This CDR3 spans 13 amino acids. The CDR3 DNA reads as TGTGCCAGCAGCCAAATAAGTAATTCACCCCTCCACTTT. It is translated as CASSQISNSPLHF. Variable domain in full (rest from reference TRBV14 and TRBJ1-6): EAGVTQFPSHSVIEKGQTVTLRCDPISGHDNLYWYRRVMGKEIKFLLHFVKESKQDESGMPNNRFLAERTGGTYSTLKVQPAELEDSGVYFCASSQISNSPLHFGNGTRLTVT.

This chain links TRBV9 with TRBJ2-3; D may correspond to TRBD1 or TRBD2 (6 bases each). The CDR3 sequence is 14 residues long. V was shortened by 3 bases and J by 2 bases, with 10 bases between the two germline ends. Germline assignment: CDR1 SGDLS and CDR2 YYNGEE. The CDR3 coding sequence is TGTGCCAGCAGCGACCCGGGGGCCACAGATACGCAGTATTTT. Translating gives CASSDPGATDTQYF.

This chain joins TRBV9 and TRBJ2-1; 7 bases map to TRBD2. V shed 0 bases, J shed 10 bases, and the junction held 4 bases outside the gene matches. CDR3 size: 13 residues. The germline gives CDR1 SGDLS, CDR2 YYNGEE. This chain's CDR3 is CASSVVDGGEQFF. CDR3 nucleotide sequence: TGTGCCAGCAGCGTAGTAGACGGGGGGGAGCAGTTCTTC.

The genes are TRBV7-8 and TRBJ2-5, with 7 bases aligning to TRBD2. The CDR3 contains 12 residues. Trimming cost V 8 bases and J 3 bases; bases outside gene matches: 3. The germline gives CDR1 SGHVS, CDR2 FQNEAQ. Written as DNA, the CDR3 is TGTGCCAGCCACGGGGGGAAAGAGACCCAGTACTTC. This gives the protein CASHGGKETQYF.

The chain couples TRBV16 to TRBJ2-5; 11 bases match TRBD2. J gave up 4 bases and V 3 bases, and 1 base lay outside the gene matches. The germline V gene encodes CDR1 KGHSY and CDR2 FQNENV. CDR3 length equals 14 residues. In DNA form, the CDR3 reads TGTGCCAGCAGCCATACTAGCGGGGGAGAGACCCAGTACTTC. Its protein product is CASSHTSGGETQYF.

The chain recombines TRBV30 with TRBJ1-6; no definite D call. V gave up 3 bases and J gave up 12 bases, with 9 bases separating them. This CDR3 comprises 11 residues. From germline, CDR1 is GTSNPN and CDR2 SVGIG (reference sequence). The CDR3 DNA follows: TGTGCCTGGAGGTCGGAAGGACCCCTCCACTTT. It specifies CAWRSEGPLHF.

The V gene is TRBV7-3, the J gene TRBJ1-1; no clear D. Trimming removed 2 bases at V and 0 bases at J, with 13 bases between. This CDR3 has 16 amino acids. CDR1 and CDR2 (germline): SGHTA, FQGTGA. The CDR3 sequence is CASSLSPVVMNTEAFF. The DNA of the CDR3 is TGTGCCAGCAGCTTATCCCCCGTGGTCATGAACACTGAAGCTTTCTTT.

The chain recombines TRBV5-1 with TRBJ2-5; D ambiguous. Trimming took 4 bases from V and 1 from J, leaving 2 bases between them. The CDR3 extends over 11 amino acids. The germline CDR1 and CDR2 sequences are SGHRS and YFSETQ. CDR3 nucleotides: TGCGCCAGCAGCCGCCAAGAGACCCAGTACTTC. Translating it yields CASSRQETQYF.

The genes are TRBV7-2 and TRBJ2-2, with D perhaps TRBD2 (5 bases). The CDR3 extends over 15 amino acids. Germline lookup yields CDR1 SGHTA and CDR2 FQGNSA. Trimming shortened V by 4 bases and J by 8 bases, and 17 bases separated the two germline ends. The CDR3 is CASSSSQLGGGELFF. The CDR3 coding sequence is TGTGCCAGCAGCTCCTCTCAGTTAGGCGGGGGGGAGCTGTTTTTT.

The rearrangement uses TRBV7-3 and TRBJ2-5; 9 bases fit TRBD1. The J segment lost 4 bases and the V segment lost 2 bases, leaving 2 bases of the junction unmatched. Germline V gene lookup returns CDR1 SGHTA and CDR2 FQGTGA. The CDR3 runs to 14 residues. The chain's CDR3 is CASSLDRGIETQYF. The CDR3 DNA is TGTGCCAGCAGCTTAGACAGGGGGATAGAGACCCAGTACTTC.

V and J are TRBV6-6 and TRBJ1-2, with no clear D. This CDR3 spans 13 amino acids. Trimming shortened V by 9 bases and J by 5 bases, and 16 bases separated the two germline ends. Germline CDR1 MNHNY, CDR2 SVGAGI (reference sequence). Written as DNA, the CDR3 is TGTGCCAGTACCGAGGGCCCGGGGTATGGCTACACCTTC. As protein: CASTEGPGYGYTF.

The J gene is TRBJ1-2, the V gene TRBV29-1, with unresolved D. This CDR3 region has 9 residues. V was clipped by 3 bases and J by 4 bases, with 0 bases between them. Looked up from germline, CDR1 is SQVTM and CDR2 is ANQGSEA. CDR3 residues: CSVDYGYTF. CDR3 nucleotide sequence: TGCAGCGTTGACTATGGCTACACCTTC.

This clone was counted once. This rearrangement joins TRBV27 to TRBJ1-2; TRBD1 might be the D (6 bases). CDR3 length equals 16 residues. CDR1 and CDR2 (germline): MNHEY, SMNVEV (reference sequence). The germline V and J ends were trimmed by 5 bases and 4 bases, with 20 bases remaining between them. In DNA, the CDR3 is TGTGCCAGCAGTCCTCAAGCCACCGGGACACCCTATGGCTACACCTTC. Translation: CASSPQATGTPYGYTF.

The gene calls are TRBV7-2 and TRBJ2-6, with 8 bases that match TRBD2. V shed 5 bases, J shed 0 bases, and the junction held 6 bases outside the gene matches. This CDR3 has 17 amino acids. Germline V gene sequence: CDR1 SGHTA, CDR2 FQGNSA. CDR3 amino acids: CASSPLAGRSGANVLTF. CDR3 in DNA: TGTGCCAGCAGCCCCCTAGCGGGCCGCTCTGGGGCCAACGTCCTGACTTTC.

The V gene is TRBV2, the J gene TRBJ1-2, with D uncertain. Trimming cost V 7 bases and J 4 bases, with 10 bases left between them. Germline-derived CDR1 and CDR2 are SNHLY and FYNNEI. The CDR3 extends over 12 amino acids. In DNA, the CDR3 is TGTGCCAGCATTCGAGTCAGCTATGGCTACACCTTC. Its translation: CASIRVSYGYTF. Complete variable domain (other parts from reference TRBV2 and TRBJ1-2): EPEVTQTPSHQVTQMGQEVILRCVPISNHLYFYWYRQILGQKVEFLVSFYNNEISEKSEIFDDQFSVERPDGSNFTLKIRSTKLEDSAMYFCASIRVSYGYTFGSGTRLTVV.

The chain has TRBV13 and TRBJ2-1; D is unclear. The CDR3 is made up of 13 amino acids. V was shortened by 2 bases and J by 4 bases, with 6 bases between the two germline ends. The V gene's germline CDR1 is PRHDT and CDR2 FYEKMQ (reference sequence). DNA for the CDR3: TGTGCCAGCAGCTTATTAGGATACAATGAGCAGTTCTTC. This codes for CASSLLGYNEQFF.